The clone carrying this T cell receptor (beta chain) was counted at least ten times. Antigen: not known. Construction of the TCRbeta library involved unique molecular identifiers. TCRdb used MiXCR to reprocess the PCR reads, holding one entry per CDR3 protein. The table records approximately 300,000 distinct CDR3 sequences, around 10% of them present only once. The sample belongs to a study of T-cell reconstitution after alpha-beta-depleted transplantation in children. The V and J ends lost 6 bases and 6 bases, in that order; junction bases with no gene match: 8. The CDR3 runs 15 residues. Study-level results: Day-60 TCRbeta diversity that was high in some patients was derived from surviving recipient T cells and thymic progenitors. Among T cells one year after transplant, newly produced cells accounted for most counts and diversity.

Source: PBMCs, taken before TCRalphabeta/CD19-depleted stem cell transplant. The sequence was obtained from a boy less than two years old with acute myeloid leukemia, due to receive a stem cell transplant. The rearrangement joins TRBV12-3 or TRBV12-4 to TRBJ2-1, with 10 bases fitting TRBD2. As DNA, the CDR3 is TGTGCCAGCAGCCCAAGCGGGAGGGCCGGCAATGAGCAGTTCTTC. Protein product: CASSPSGRAGNEQFF.